These 25 T cell receptor beta chains share one sample of origin, sequenced in a study of CD8+ T cells in alopecia areata. In each case, RNA was isolated and then reverse transcribed into cDNA as the sequencing template. The data were produced by immunoSEQ multiplex PCR, yet TCRdb's version contains in-frame clones alone and is incomplete. The sample includes approximately 140,000 clones, over 70% of them seen just once. The sequencing here drew on CD8+ T cells sorted from blood, taken at week 0. Receptors originate from a human donor with alopecia areata.

The rearrangement uses TRBV11-2 and TRBJ2-7; D gene uncertain. V gave up 3 bases and J gave up 6 bases, with 21 bases separating them. Germline values: CDR1 SGHAT, CDR2 FQNNGV. This CDR3 has 16 residues. The CDR3 loop is CASSFDLWGARPEQYF. CDR3 nucleotide sequence: TGTGCCAGCAGCTTTGACCTCTGGGGTGCCAGGCCCGAGCAGTACTTC.

The DNA of the CDR3 is TGCGCCAGCGGTATGAGGCAGGGGGCCTTCGAGCAGTACTTC. It codes for CASGMRQGAFEQYF. V gene TRBV5-1 combines with J gene TRBJ2-7; 8 bases line up with TRBD1. Looked up from germline, CDR1 is SGHRS and CDR2 is YFSETQ. The CDR3 is made up of 14 amino acids. J was trimmed by 6 bases and V by 7 bases; bases with no gene match: 12.

The genes are TRBV6-5 and TRBJ2-3, with TRBD2 as a possible D gene (6 bases). The CDR3 sequence is 14 residues long. V was clipped by 0 bases and J by 5 bases, with 9 bases between them. Germline values: CDR1 MNHEY, CDR2 SVGAGI. CDR3 sequence: CASSYSGGGDTQYF. The CDR3 DNA reads as TGTGCCAGCAGTTACTCGGGGGGTGGAGATACGCAGTATTTT.

The chain uses TRBV9 and TRBJ2-5; no definite D call. Trimming pared 4 bases from V and 4 bases from J, leaving 14 bases between. CDR1 SGDLS and CDR2 YYNGEE come from the germline V gene. The CDR3 spans 14 residues. The DNA of the CDR3 is TGTGCCAGCAGCCCCGGGCCGGTGGGAGAGACCCAGTACTTC. It yields the protein CASSPGPVGETQYF. Based on the CDR3 plus reference TRBV9 and TRBJ2-5, the full variable domain is DSGVTQTPKHLITATGQRVTLRCSPRSGDLSVYWYQQSLDQGLQFLIQYYNGEERAKGNILERFSAQQFPDLHSELNLSSLELGDSALYFCASSPGPVGETQYFGPGTRLLVL.

The genes are TRBV12-5 and TRBJ2-7; D gene ambiguous. The CDR3 is 12 amino acids. Germline CDR1 LGHNT, CDR2 FRNRAP. V dropped 6 bases and J dropped 3 bases, with 9 bases sitting between them. The CDR3 DNA reads as TGTGCTAGTGGGCCCGGAATCTACGAGCAGTACTTC. Translation: CASGPGIYEQYF.

This chain links TRBV7-2 with TRBJ2-1; D is perhaps TRBD1 (6 bases). The germline V and J ends were trimmed by 2 bases and 8 bases, with 10 bases remaining between them. The CDR3 runs 13 residues. In germline, CDR1 is SGHTA, CDR2 FQGNSA. The CDR3 region is CASSLQGFYEQFF. As DNA, the CDR3 is TGTGCCAGCAGCTTACAGGGGTTCTATGAGCAGTTCTTC.

The V gene is TRBV10-3, the J gene TRBJ1-1, with TRBD1 matching over 10 bases. The trim removed 3 bases at V and 4 bases at J, leaving 2 bases unmatched. The germline CDR1 and CDR2 sequences are ENHRY and SYGVKD. This CDR3 is built from 14 residues. CDR3 residues: CAISEGTGVTEAFF. CDR3 DNA: TGTGCCATCAGTGAAGGGACAGGGGTCACTGAAGCTTTCTTT.

The V gene is TRBV7-3, the J gene TRBJ1-2; D is unresolved. Trimming took off 2 bases at V and 3 bases at J, with 10 bases between the two ends. This CDR3 has 14 amino acids. Germline V lookup: CDR1 SGHTA, CDR2 FQGTGA. CDR3 loop: CASSLSADDYGYTF. Here the CDR3 DNA reads TGTGCCAGCAGCTTATCGGCAGACGACTATGGCTACACCTTC.

V usage is TRBV6-1 and J usage is TRBJ1-1; weak D call: TRBD1 (5 bases). This CDR3 spans 14 amino acids. V lost 4 bases, J lost 0 bases, and 9 bases lay in between. Looked up from germline, CDR1 is MNHNS and CDR2 is SASEGT. The CDR3 nucleotides are TGTGCCAGCAGTGTTGGGGGTATGAACACTGAAGCTTTCTTT. Its translation is CASSVGGMNTEAFF.

The CDR3 DNA reads TGTGCCAGCAGCGAAAGCGGGAGTTGGGGCGAGCAGTACTTC. Protein product: CASSESGSWGEQYF. The V and J genes are TRBV5-4 and TRBJ2-7, with 8 bases identical to TRBD2. V lost 4 bases, J lost 6 bases, and 9 bases stayed unmatched. Germline V gene sequence: CDR1 SGHNT, CDR2 YYREEE (reference sequence). The CDR3 has 14 amino acids.

This clone has more than one count but fewer than ten. The rearrangement joins TRBV4-2 to TRBJ2-7; 9 nucleotides match TRBD1. V was clipped by 0 bases and J by 4 bases; unmatched bases: 1. The CDR3 sequence is 14 residues long. CDR1 is LGHNA and CDR2 is YNFKEQ in the germline V gene. This CDR3 reads CASSQEQGAYEQYF. CDR3 nucleotide sequence: TGTGCCAGCAGCCAAGAACAGGGGGCGTACGAGCAGTACTTC.

The sample holds a few counts of this clone. The chain employs TRBV7-9 and TRBJ2-1; 7 bases match TRBD1. This CDR3 spans 16 amino acids. With 4 bases clipped from V and 3 bases from J, the junction kept 9 bases outside the gene matches. Germline values: CDR1 SEHNR, CDR2 FQNEAQ (reference sequence). The CDR3 DNA follows: TGTGCCAGCAGCTACCCCCGCCAGGGGGTCTACAATGAGCAGTTCTTC. Residues: CASSYPRQGVYNEQFF. The entire variable domain, with the rest obtained from reference TRBV7-9 and TRBJ2-1, is as follows: DTGVSQNPRHKITKRGQNVTFRCDPISEHNRLYWYRQTLGQGPEFLTYFQNEAQLEKSRLLSDRFSAERPKGSFSTLEIQRTEQGDSAMYLCASSYPRQGVYNEQFFGPGTRLTVL.

The rearrangement uses TRBV7-7 and TRBJ1-1; D gene ambiguous. Germline CDR1 SSHAT, CDR2 FNYEAQ (reference sequence). The CDR3 loop spans 13 amino acids. The V end was cut by 2 bases, the J end by 5 bases, with 9 bases between. The CDR3 DNA follows: TGTGCCAGCAGCTTATACGCAGAGACTGAAGCTTTCTTT. It encodes CASSLYAETEAFF.

The chain links TRBV29-1 to TRBJ2-7, with 10 bases fitting TRBD2. The germline V gene encodes CDR1 SQVTM and CDR2 ANQGSEA. The CDR3 is 14 residues long. V was pared by 4 bases and J by 2 bases, with 5 bases of the junction left unmatched. This CDR3 is CSVGLAGDAYEQYF. CDR3 nucleotides: TGCAGCGTTGGACTAGCGGGCGACGCCTACGAGCAGTACTTC.

This chain joins TRBV6-1 and TRBJ1-1, with D possibly matching TRBD1 (6 bases). Trimming cost V 7 bases and J 1 base, with 13 bases left between them. The V gene's germline CDR1 is MNHNS and CDR2 SASEGT. This CDR3 has 14 residues. The CDR3: CASKLAGENTEAFF. The CDR3 DNA follows: TGTGCCAGCAAACTTGCAGGGGAGAACACTGAAGCTTTCTTT.

V gene TRBV11-2 combines with J gene TRBJ2-7; D remains ambiguous. The V end lost 1 base, the J end lost 2 bases, and 12 bases lay between the germline ends. CDR1 is SGHAT and CDR2 is FQNNGV in the germline V gene. CDR3 length equals 15 residues. CDR3 in amino acids: CASSLVPSETYEQYF. For the CDR3, the DNA is TGTGCCAGCAGCTTAGTACCTAGTGAGACCTACGAGCAGTACTTC.

This rearrangement joins TRBV30 to TRBJ2-1, with TRBD2 as a possible D gene (5 bases). Trimming left V 1 base short and J 5 bases short, with 18 bases between. Germline V gene data show CDR1 as GTSNPN and CDR2 as SVGIG (reference sequence). The CDR3 has 16 amino acids. The DNA of the CDR3 is TGTGCCTGGAGTGACCCCCCGAAGCGGACCGACAATGAGCAGTTCTTC. Translated, it gives CAWSDPPKRTDNEQFF.

The chain couples TRBV4-1 to TRBJ1-1; D not resolved. CDR3 length: 16 residues. V gave up 0 bases and J gave up 1 base, with 12 bases separating them. Germline CDR1 is MGHRA and CDR2 is YSYEKL. The CDR3: CASSQEVTDQNTEAFF. The CDR3 coding sequence is TGCGCCAGCAGCCAAGAGGTGACGGACCAGAACACTGAAGCTTTCTTT.

As concerns this clone: This specimen includes other DNA sequences encoding the same CDR3. V gene TRBV9 combines with J gene TRBJ2-7, with unresolved D. The CDR3 length is 14 residues. The V end lost 4 bases, the J end lost 1 base, and 12 bases lay between the germline ends. Germline loops: CDR1 SGDLS, CDR2 YYNGEE. The CDR3 loop is CASSPSGGSYEQYF. In DNA, the CDR3 is TGTGCCAGCAGCCCGTCGGGCGGTTCCTACGAGCAGTACTTC.

The V gene is TRBV7-8, the J gene TRBJ1-1; possibly TRBD1 for D (6 bases). In germline, CDR1 is SGHVS, CDR2 FQNEAQ. The CDR3 is made up of 15 amino acids. V lost 5 bases and J lost 0, with 13 bases in between. The DNA for the CDR3 is TGTGCCAGCAGCCCACAAGGACAGCTGAACACTGAAGCTTTCTTT. Translation gives CASSPQGQLNTEAFF.

This chain connects TRBV10-3 to TRBJ2-2, with 7 positions matching TRBD2. In germline, CDR1 is ENHRY, CDR2 SYGVKD. Trimming took 2 bases from V and 0 from J; bases not matched to a gene: 3. This CDR3 is built from 16 residues. The CDR3, as DNA: TGTGCCATCAGTGAGCGGGGGGAATCGAACACCGGGGAGCTGTTTTTT. Translation gives CAISERGESNTGELFF.

The chain employs TRBV29-1 and TRBJ2-1; D perhaps matches TRBD1 (6 bases). Germline V CDR1 and CDR2: SQVTM, ANQGSEA. V was cut by 0 bases and J by 8 bases, with 11 bases left in between. The CDR3 totals 13 residues. The CDR3 DNA is TGCAGCGTTGAAGATCATGGGGGCGATGAGCAGTTCTTC. This gives the protein CSVEDHGGDEQFF.

This clone was recorded only once. This rearrangement joins TRBV19 to TRBJ2-1, with 11 positions matching TRBD1. V was pared by 6 bases and J by 8 bases, with 9 bases of the junction left unmatched. The CDR3 is made up of 15 amino acids. CDR1 LNHDA and CDR2 SQIVND come from the germline V gene (reference sequence). CDR3 residues: CASSSPGQGVDEQFF. The CDR3 coding sequence is TGTGCCAGTAGCTCCCCGGGACAGGGGGTTGATGAGCAGTTCTTC.

The gene calls are TRBV4-2 and TRBJ2-3; D might be TRBD1 (7 bases). Germline assignment: CDR1 LGHNA and CDR2 YNFKEQ. CDR3 length equals 17 residues. Trimming removed 0 bases from V and 2 bases from J, with 15 bases in between. The CDR3 DNA sequence: TGTGCCAGCAGCCAAGATCTTGGAGGGGGCAACACAGATACGCAGTATTTT. Translated, it gives CASSQDLGGGNTDTQYF.

This clone is classed as medium-sized. The CDR3 region is CASSGTSGSYNEQFF. In nucleotides, the CDR3 is TGTGCCAGCAGTGGGACTAGCGGCTCCTACAATGAGCAGTTCTTC. The V and J genes are TRBV6-4 and TRBJ2-1; 10 positions match TRBD2. V was clipped by 4 bases and J by 0 bases; unmatched bases: 0. This CDR3 spans 15 amino acids. In germline, CDR1 is MRHNA, CDR2 SNTAGT.